The 21 T cell receptor beta chains given below trace back to one sample, sequenced in a study of cytomegalovirus exposure and HLA in healthy donors. The PCR employed 60 Vbeta primers together with 13 Jbeta primers. Some clones are missing from TCRdb's copy, which holds only in-frame ones; the method was immunoSEQ multiplex PCR. The profile covers some 200,000 clones, with over 75% appearing a single time and around 1.8% taken by the ten largest. Specimen: PBMCs. These receptors all come from a man aged 18 to 29 in good health and CMV-seronegative.

The chain carries TRBV30 and TRBJ2-7; weak D call: TRBD2 (6 bases). Germline V gene data show CDR1 as GTSNPN and CDR2 as SVGIG (reference sequence). V lost 2 bases to trimming and J lost 6 bases, with 11 bases between them. This CDR3 contains 12 residues. The DNA of the CDR3 is TGTGCCTGGAGTCGACTAGGAATCGAGCAGTACTTC. Translating gives CAWSRLGIEQYF.

The chain employs TRBV27 and TRBJ2-2; D perhaps matches TRBD2 (6 bases). Germline V gene data show CDR1 as MNHEY and CDR2 as SMNVEV (reference sequence). V lost 2 bases and J lost 5, with 6 bases in between. The CDR3 has 13 amino acids. The CDR3 spells CASSLGGTGELFF. CDR3 bases: TGTGCCAGCAGTTTAGGGGGGACCGGGGAGCTGTTTTTT.

The V call is TRBV11-2, the J call TRBJ2-7; D perhaps matches TRBD1 (6 bases). CDR3 length: 18 amino acids. Trimming removed 1 base at V and 2 bases at J, with 21 bases between. The germline V gene has CDR1 SGHAT and CDR2 FQNNGV. The CDR3 protein is CASSLAFMSGANAYEQYF. Here the CDR3 DNA reads TGTGCCAGCAGCTTAGCTTTCATGTCAGGGGCCAATGCCTACGAGCAGTACTTC. Looking up the rest from reference TRBV11-2 and TRBJ2-7 gives the full variable domain: EAGVAQSPRYKIIEKRQSVAFWCNPISGHATLYWYQQILGQGPKLLIQFQNNGVVDDSQLPKDRFSAERLKGVDSTLKIQPAKLEDSAVYLCASSLAFMSGANAYEQYFGPGTRLTVT.

The chain combines TRBV20-1 with TRBJ1-1; D is undetermined. V gave up 3 bases and J gave up 3 bases, with 5 bases separating them. This CDR3 has 11 residues. Germline CDR1 and CDR2: DFQATT and SNEGSKA (reference sequence). The CDR3 DNA sequence: TGCAGTGCTAGTCTTGACACTGAAGCTTTCTTT. Amino acid sequence: CSASLDTEAFF.

V and J are TRBV7-2 and TRBJ1-2; perhaps TRBD1 as D (5 bases). Germline assignment: CDR1 SGHTA and CDR2 FQGNSA. Trimming left V 3 bases short and J 4 bases short, with 9 bases between. The CDR3 contains 13 residues. In nucleotides, the CDR3 is TGTGCCAGCAGCTTCGACAGAATCTATGGCTACACCTTC. Translated, it gives CASSFDRIYGYTF.

This clone has just one count. This chain joins TRBV27 and TRBJ2-7; D is undetermined. This CDR3 is 14 amino acids long. In germline, CDR1 is MNHEY, CDR2 SMNVEV (reference sequence). V lost 3 bases, J lost 0 bases, and 9 bases lay in between. The CDR3 here is CASSFSRSSYEQYF. CDR3 in DNA: TGTGCCAGCAGTTTTTCAAGGAGCTCCTACGAGCAGTACTTC.

There are a few counts of this clone. The J gene is TRBJ1-4, the V gene TRBV19, with 8 nucleotides matching TRBD1. This CDR3 is 14 amino acids long. V lost 7 bases and J lost 7; bases outside the gene matches: 8. Germline V gene sequence: CDR1 LNHDA, CDR2 SQIVND (reference sequence). CDR3 protein: CASTLTGEGEKLFF. The CDR3 DNA follows: TGTGCCAGTACACTGACAGGGGAAGGTGAAAAACTGTTTTTT.

The chain combines TRBV19 with TRBJ2-2, with D perhaps matching TRBD1 (6 bases). The CDR3 has 15 residues. The germline V gene encodes CDR1 LNHDA and CDR2 SQIVND (reference sequence). Between the trimmed V and J ends, which lost 5 bases and 4 bases, there was a span of 14 bases. The CDR3 DNA reads as TGTGCCAGTAGTCCAAACAGGGTGGGCACCGGGGAGCTGTTTTTT. It codes for CASSPNRVGTGELFF.

In its sample, this clone was seen once. The rearrangement uses TRBV27 and TRBJ2-1; 7 bases align to TRBD2. Trimming removed 6 bases from V and 16 bases from J; junction bases left unmatched: 15. This CDR3 comprises 13 residues. CDR1 is MNHEY, CDR2 SMNVEV, per germline (reference sequence). CDR3 DNA sequence: TGTGCCAGCAGCCCCCTGGCAGGTACGGGGGGATTCTTC. Protein product: CASSPLAGTGGFF.

The rearrangement links TRBV19 to TRBJ1-4, with D possibly matching TRBD1 (5 bases). The V end was cut by 3 bases, the J end by 6 bases, with 11 bases between. This CDR3 contains 14 residues. Germline lookup yields CDR1 LNHDA and CDR2 SQIVND (reference sequence). CDR3 nucleotides: TGTGCCAGTAGTATGGCAGGGAGGGATGAAAAACTGTTTTTT. This translates into CASSMAGRDEKLFF. The full variable domain, its missing parts supplied by reference TRBV19 and TRBJ1-4, is DGGITQSPKYLFRKEGQNVTLSCEQNLNHDAMYWYRQDPGQGLRLIYYSQIVNDFQKGDIAEGYSVSREKKESFPLTVTSAQKNPTAFYLCASSMAGRDEKLFFGSGTQLSVL.

This chain joins TRBV7-9 and TRBJ2-5; possibly TRBD1 for D (5 bases). The ends were cut back, 3 bases at V and 1 base at J, with 12 bases in the middle. Germline V gene data show CDR1 as SEHNR and CDR2 as FQNEAQ (reference sequence). The CDR3 contains 15 residues. In DNA form, the CDR3 reads TGTGCCAGCAGCTTTGAGCAGGGTCCCCAAGAGACCCAGTACTTC. Protein: CASSFEQGPQETQYF.

This rearrangement joins TRBV7-2 to TRBJ1-4; weak D call: TRBD1 (5 bases). Per the germline V gene, CDR1 is SGHTA and CDR2 is FQGNSA. V was cut by 1 base and J by 4 bases, with 13 bases left in between. This CDR3 is 16 amino acids long. The CDR3 DNA follows: TGTGCCAGCAGCTTAGGGAAAGACAGTTTTAATGAAAAACTGTTTTTT. As protein: CASSLGKDSFNEKLFF.

J is TRBJ2-3 and V is TRBV7-9; 13 bases agree with TRBD2. After removal of 4 bases from V and 0 bases from J, the junction contained 1 base not matched to a gene. Germline V gene sequence: CDR1 SEHNR, CDR2 FQNEAQ (reference sequence). This CDR3 contains 16 residues. The CDR3 nucleotides are TGTGCCAGCAGCTCACTAGCGGGAGGGAGCACAGATACGCAGTATTTT. It codes for CASSSLAGGSTDTQYF. The entire variable domain, with the rest obtained from reference TRBV7-9 and TRBJ2-3, is as follows: DTGVSQNPRHKITKRGQNVTFRCDPISEHNRLYWYRQTLGQGPEFLTYFQNEAQLEKSRLLSDRFSAERPKGSFSTLEIQRTEQGDSAMYLCASSSLAGGSTDTQYFGPGTRLTVL.

The V and J genes are TRBV14 and TRBJ1-1; 7 bases align to TRBD1. The CDR3 runs 18 residues. Germline V gene lookup returns CDR1 SGHDN and CDR2 FVKESK. With V trimmed by 7 bases and J by 5 bases, 22 bases remained unmatched. CDR3 coding DNA: TGTGCCAGCATTGGCGTCTCAGGGAAAATTCAGGGGGAAACTGAAGCTTTCTTT. Translating it yields CASIGVSGKIQGETEAFF.

This chain joins TRBV7-6 and TRBJ2-7; 7 bases match TRBD1. The length of the CDR3 is 14 residues. V lost 6 bases and J lost 4; bases outside the gene matches: 9. The germline V gene has CDR1 SGHVS and CDR2 FNYEAQ. The CDR3 coding sequence is TGTGCCAGCAGTCTTACAGGGGCCGGTTACGAGCAGTACTTC. This codes for CASSLTGAGYEQYF.

This chain connects TRBV30 to TRBJ1-2; unclear D gene. V shed 0 bases and J shed 2 bases, with 13 bases lying between them. CDR3 length: 15 residues. Germline CDR1 and CDR2: GTSNPN and SVGIG (reference sequence). Written as DNA, the CDR3 is TGTGCCTGGAGTGTACTCCAAACGAAGAACTATGGCTACACCTTC. Encoded protein: CAWSVLQTKNYGYTF.

This clone appeared a few times. The rearrangement links TRBV21-1 to TRBJ2-6; TRBD1, the D gene given by the table, was not confirmed from the DNA. TRBV21-1 is assigned pseudogene status. The length of the CDR3 is 15 residues. In nucleotides, the CDR3 is TGTGCCAGCGGCCCAGGGGGGTCTGGGGCCAACGTCCTGACTTTC. Translating it yields CASGPGGSGANVLTF.

The gene calls are TRBV9 and TRBJ2-7, with a possible D match to TRBD1 (5 bases). The CDR3 consists of 15 residues. The germline gives CDR1 SGDLS, CDR2 YYNGEE. Trimming stripped 2 bases from V and 0 bases from J, with 12 bases between. CDR3 coding DNA: TGTGCCAGCAGCGTCTCAGCAGACAGCTCCTACGAGCAGTACTTC. Translating it yields CASSVSADSSYEQYF.

There are a few counts of this clone. The chain has TRBV4-1 and TRBJ2-7, with a tentative D call TRBD1 (6 bases). V lost 1 base and J lost 0, with 10 bases in between. This CDR3 is built from 15 residues. Per germline, CDR1 MGHRA and CDR2 YSYEKL. CDR3 region: CASSQGLGASYEQYF. The CDR3 DNA reads TGCGCCAGCAGCCAAGGTCTGGGGGCCTCCTACGAGCAGTACTTC.

This clone is a singleton in its sample. The chain is built from TRBV7-6 and TRBJ2-1; 9 nucleotides agree with TRBD1. V shed 1 base and J 2 bases; nucleotides not matched to a gene: 12. This CDR3 is built from 19 residues. CDR1 is SGHVS and CDR2 is FNYEAQ in the germline V gene. The CDR3 spells CASSLEGQGYLWTYNEQFF. In DNA, the CDR3 is TGTGCCAGCAGCTTAGAGGGACAGGGCTACCTTTGGACCTACAATGAGCAGTTCTTC.

The chain recombines TRBV19 with TRBJ1-6; the D is unclear. The CDR3 is 15 amino acids. CDR1 is LNHDA and CDR2 is SQIVND in the germline V gene (reference sequence). Trimming took 3 bases from V and 8 from J, leaving 14 bases between them. CDR3 region: CASSINQDSDSPLHF. CDR3 nucleotide sequence: TGTGCCAGTAGTATTAATCAGGACTCGGATTCACCCCTCCACTTT.